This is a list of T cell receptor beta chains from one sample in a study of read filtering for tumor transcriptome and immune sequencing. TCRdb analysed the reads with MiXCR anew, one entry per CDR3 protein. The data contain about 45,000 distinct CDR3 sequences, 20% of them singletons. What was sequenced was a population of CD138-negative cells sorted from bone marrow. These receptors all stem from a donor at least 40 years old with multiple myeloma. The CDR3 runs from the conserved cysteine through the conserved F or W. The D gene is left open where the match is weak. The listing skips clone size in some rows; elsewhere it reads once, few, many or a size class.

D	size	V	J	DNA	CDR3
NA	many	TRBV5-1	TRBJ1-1	TGCGCCAGCAGCTTGATTGAGGGAAGCTCTGAAGCTTTCTTT	CASSLIEGSSEAFF
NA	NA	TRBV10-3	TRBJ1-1	TGTGCCATCAGTGAGTGGCAGGGAAGGACTGAAGCTTTCTTT	CAISEWQGRTEAFF
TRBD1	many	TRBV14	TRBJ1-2	TGTGCCAGCAGCCAATCCCGGACAGGGTTGAGCTACACCTTC	CASSQSRTGLSYTF
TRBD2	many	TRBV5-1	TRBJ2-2	TGCGCCAGCAGATTGGGACTAGCGGAGTACACCGGGGAGCTGTTTTTT	CASRLGLAEYTGELFF
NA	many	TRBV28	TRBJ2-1	TGTGCCAGCACCACAGTACCATACAATGAGCAGTTCTTC	CASTTVPYNEQFF
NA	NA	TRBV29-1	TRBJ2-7	TGCAGCGTTGATTCCGTCCGCCACTCCTACGAGCAGTACTTC	CSVDSVRHSYEQYF
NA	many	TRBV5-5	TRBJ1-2	TGTGCCAGCAGCTTGACATCAAGAGACTATGGCTACACCTTC	CASSLTSRDYGYTF
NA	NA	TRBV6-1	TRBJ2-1	TGTGCCGTAGCTAGCCGGAGGCAGTCCTATTATGAGCAGTTCTTC	CAVASRRQSYYEQFF
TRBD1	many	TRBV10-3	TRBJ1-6	TGTGCCATCAAAAGTGCTCGGACAGGGGTTAGTTCACCCCTCCACTTT	CAIKSARTGVSSPLHF
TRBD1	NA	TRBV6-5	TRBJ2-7	TGTGCCAGCAGTCCCGGGACAGGGAAATACGAGCACTACTTC	CASSPGTGKYEHYF
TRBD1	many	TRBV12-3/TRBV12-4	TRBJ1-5	TGTGCCAGCAGGTTGACAGGGGGGGACAATCAGCCCCAGCATTTT	CASRLTGGDNQPQHF
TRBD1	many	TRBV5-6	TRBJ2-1	TGTGCCAGCAGCTCTATCGACAGGGGGACTCGCAATGAGCAGTTCTTC	CASSSIDRGTRNEQFF
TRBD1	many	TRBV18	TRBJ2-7	TGTGCCAGCTCACCTTATGTGACAGGGGCCTACGAGCAGTACTTC	CASSPYVTGAYEQYF
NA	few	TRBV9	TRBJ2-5	TGTGCCAGCAGCGTCGAACTTCGTGAGACCCAGTACTTC	CASSVELRETQYF
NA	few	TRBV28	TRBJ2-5	TGTGTCAGCAGTTCACCCTCGACAGTGACGGAGACCCAGTACTTC	CVSSSPSTVTETQYF
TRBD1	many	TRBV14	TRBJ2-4	TGTGCCAGCAGCCACCACGGACAGGGTGTTAAAAACATTCAGTACTTC	CASSHHGQGVKNIQYF
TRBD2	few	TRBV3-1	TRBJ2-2	TGTGCCAGCAGCCTTGTAGCGGGAGGGTTGACCGGGGAGCTGTTTTTT	CASSLVAGGLTGELFF
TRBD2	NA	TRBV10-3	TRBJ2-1	TGTGCCATCAGAGGACTAGCGGGAGACAAGTGGAATGGGCAGTCCTTC	CAIRGLAGDKWNGQSF
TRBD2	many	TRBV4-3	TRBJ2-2	TGCGCCAGCAGCCAAGGACTAGCGATTAGCGGGGAGCTGTTTTTT	CASSQGLAISGELFF
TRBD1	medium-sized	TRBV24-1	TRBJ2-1	TGTGCCACCGAAGGACAGGGGGCGGGTAGCGGGAGTTATGAGCAGTTCTTC	CATEGQGAGSGSYEQFF
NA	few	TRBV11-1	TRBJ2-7	TGTGCCAGCAGCTTAAGTGTGGCAGGGCCCTACGAGCAGTACTTC	CASSLSVAGPYEQYF
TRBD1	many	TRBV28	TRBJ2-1	TGTGCCAGCATCCCGGGACAGGGGATAAATGAGCAGTTCTTC	CASIPGQGINEQFF
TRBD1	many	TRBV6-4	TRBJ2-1	TGTGCCAGCAGTGACTCGCGGCAGACAGGGGGCGCCCCTATTGAGCAGTTCTTC	CASSDSRQTGGAPIEQFF
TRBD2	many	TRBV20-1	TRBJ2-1	TGCAGTGCTAGAGGGACTAGCGGGAGGGCCAACTACAATGAGCAGTTCTTC	CSARGTSGRANYNEQFF
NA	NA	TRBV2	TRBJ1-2	TGTGCCAGCAGAGAGACCGAGACCTATGGCTACACCTTC	CASRETETYGYTF
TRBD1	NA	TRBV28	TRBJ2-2	TGTGCCAGCAGAACAGGGGATGTCGGGGAGCTGTTTTTT	CASRTGDVGELFF
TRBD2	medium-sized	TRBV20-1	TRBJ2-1	TGCAGTGCTTGGGGACTAGGCGGGTACAATGAGCAGTTCTTC	CSAWGLGGYNEQFF
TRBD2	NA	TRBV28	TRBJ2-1	TGTGCCAGCAGCCTAGCGGGAGGAGGTACGCCCAATGAGCAGTTCTTC	CASSLAGGGTPNEQFF
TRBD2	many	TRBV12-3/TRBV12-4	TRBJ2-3	TGTGCCAGCAGTTTAGCTTGGGGGGGTGTCACAGATACGCAGTATTTT	CASSLAWGGVTDTQYF
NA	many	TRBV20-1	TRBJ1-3	TGCAGTGCTAGCTCGGGCAGTAGCTCTGGAAACACCATATATTTT	CSASSGSSSGNTIYF
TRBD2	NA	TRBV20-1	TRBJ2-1	TGCAGCGCCCAACCCCTCCCGCGGGAGGGATGGAATGAGCAGTTCTTC	CSAQPLPREGWNEQFF
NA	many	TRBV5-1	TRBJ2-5	TGCGCCAGCAGCTTTCTGCTGGGCGAGACCCAGTACTTC	CASSFLLGETQYF
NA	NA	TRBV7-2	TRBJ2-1	TGTGCCAGCAGCAAGGACAAGGGTCCAAGGAATGAGCAGTTCTTC	CASSKDKGPRNEQFF
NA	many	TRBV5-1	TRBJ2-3	TGCGCCAGCAGCGGGACCCGGACCCTCACAGATACGCAGTATTTT	CASSGTRTLTDTQYF
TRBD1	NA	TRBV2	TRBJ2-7	TGTGCCAGCAGTCGAGGGGGCGCAAGGTACGAGCAGTACTTC	CASSRGGARYEQYF
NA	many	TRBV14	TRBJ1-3	TGTGCCAGCAGCCACGGGACGTACGGAAACACCATATATTTT	CASSHGTYGNTIYF
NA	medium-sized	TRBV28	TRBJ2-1	TGTGCCAGCAGTCCAACTGAACCTTCCTACAATGAGCAGTTCTTC	CASSPTEPSYNEQFF
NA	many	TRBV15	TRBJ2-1	TGTGCCACCAGCAGAGGAAAGGAACCCCTCTACAATGAGCAGTTCTTC	CATSRGKEPLYNEQFF
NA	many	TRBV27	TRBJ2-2	TGTGCCAGCAGTTTAGGGGCAGGGAGCCCCGGGGAGCTGTTTTTT	CASSLGAGSPGELFF
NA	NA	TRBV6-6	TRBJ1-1	TGTGCCAGCAGTTACTTAGGGACACCCACTGAGGCTTTCTTT	CASSYLGTPTEAFF
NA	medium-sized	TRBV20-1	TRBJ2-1	TGCAGTGCTAGCGGGAGCTCCTACAATGAGCAGTTCTTC	CSASGSSYNEQFF
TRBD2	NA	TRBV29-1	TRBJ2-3	TGCAGCGTTGAAGGACTAGCGGGAGTCGGGGATACGCAGTATTTT	CSVEGLAGVGDTQYF
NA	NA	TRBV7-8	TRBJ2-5	TGTGCCAGCAGCTTAGCGGAAACCAAAGAGACCCAGTACTTC	CASSLAETKETQYF
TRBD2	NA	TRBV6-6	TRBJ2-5	TGTGCCAGCAAATGGGGAGGGGAAGGGGAGACCCAGTGCTTC	CASKWGGEGETQCF
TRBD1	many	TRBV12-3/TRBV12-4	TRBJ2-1	TGTGCCAGCAGTTTAGCGGGACAGTCCCATGAGCAGTTCTTC	CASSLAGQSHEQFF
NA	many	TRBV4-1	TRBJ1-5	TGCGCCAGCAGCCAAGATACGACAGGTAGCAATCAGCCCCAGCATTTT	CASSQDTTGSNQPQHF
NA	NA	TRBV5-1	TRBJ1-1	TGCGCCAGCAGCCCAGCGGGTAGGGGAGCTTCCTTT	CASSPAGRGASF
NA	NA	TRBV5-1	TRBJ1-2	TGCGCCAGCAGCTTGCGGGAGAGCAACTATGGCTACACCTTC	CASSLRESNYGYTF
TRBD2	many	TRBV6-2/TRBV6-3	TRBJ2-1	TGTGCCAGCAGTTACTCGGGAGCGGGGTACAATGAGCAGTTCTTC	CASSYSGAGYNEQFF
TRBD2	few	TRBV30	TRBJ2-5	TGTGCCTGGAGTAGGACTAGCGGGAGGGAGACCCAGTACTTC	CAWSRTSGRETQYF
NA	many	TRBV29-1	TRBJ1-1	TGCAGCCCCCCTGGGACCTTTGAAGCTTTCTTT	CSPPGTFEAFF
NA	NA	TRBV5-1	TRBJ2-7	TGCGCCAGCTCCGGGACCGCTACGTACGAGCAGTACTTC	CASSGTATYEQYF
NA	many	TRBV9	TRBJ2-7	TGTGCCAGCAGCCCACGGGACGACACATACGAGCAGTACTTC	CASSPRDDTYEQYF
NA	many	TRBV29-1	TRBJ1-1	TGCAGCGTTGAAGTCCGAACTGAAGCTTTCTTT	CSVEVRTEAFF
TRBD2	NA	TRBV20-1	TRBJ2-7	TGCAGTGCTAAAGGACTAGCGCGTCCCTACGAGCAGTACTTC	CSAKGLARPYEQYF